This T cell receptor (beta chain) was found in a study of T cells in Graves' hyperthyroidism and ophthalmopathy. This clonotype was recorded at least ten times. No antigen is known for it. Patients were excluded for uncontrolled infection, other autoimmune disease, pregnancy or lactation. Every diagnosis used clinical symptoms, serum thyroxine and TRAb, thyroid ultrasound and orbital computed tomography. The PBMCs were sourced from fresh peripheral blood (10 ml). Study observations and caveats: Ophthalmopathy got predicted by the model a median about 6.7 months before its onset.

TCR beta CDR3 regions were amplified from RNA. First-round RT-PCR targeting the TCR CDR3 was performed with the HTBI primer set. TCRdb used MiXCR to reprocess the multiplex PCR reads, holding one entry per CDR3 protein. The sample carries a few hundred thousand distinct CDR3 sequences, 17% recorded once. Sequencing was done on a sample of blood. This TCR derives from a woman younger than 30 with Graves' ophthalmopathy.

Written as DNA, the CDR3 is TGTGCCAGTAGTATCCGGGACAGGGATGCCTACGAGCAGTACTTC. This codes for CASSIRDRDAYEQYF. This chain connects TRBV19 to TRBJ2-7; 9 bases map to TRBD1. CDR1 is LNHDA and CDR2 is SQIVND in the germline V gene (reference sequence). The CDR3 runs 15 residues. Losses at the gene ends were 3 bases for V and 2 bases for J; bases not matched to a gene: 5. The full variable domain, in which reference TRBV19 and TRBJ2-7 provide the parts outside the CDR3, is DGGITQSPKYLFRKEGQNVTLSCEQNLNHDAMYWYRQDPGQGLRLIYYSQIVNDFQKGDIAEGYSVSREKKESFPLTVTSAQKNPTAFYLCASSIRDRDAYEQYFGPGTRLTVT.